These 16 T cell receptor beta chains came from one sample sequenced in a study of cytomegalovirus exposure and HLA in healthy donors. 60 Vbeta and 13 Jbeta primers were used in PCR. Profiled with immunoSEQ multiplex PCR; TCRdb holds only in-frame clones, not every one. The table has 170,000 or so clones, 77% seen once; the top ten hold 1.5% to 2%. Specimen: PBMCs. Receptors originate from a woman under 40 in good health and CMV-seronegative.

The chain employs TRBV19 and TRBJ2-5; weak D call: TRBD1 (6 bases). V dropped 3 bases and J dropped 5 bases, with 16 bases sitting between them. This CDR3 has 15 amino acids. Germline V lookup: CDR1 LNHDA, CDR2 SQIVND (reference sequence). CDR3 DNA: TGTGCCAGTAGTATGCGCAGGGGCTTGGGGGAGACCCAGTACTTC. Translated, it gives CASSMRRGLGETQYF.

This clone was seen only once. V gene TRBV28 combines with J gene TRBJ2-5; perhaps TRBD2 as D (5 bases). The ends were cut back, 6 bases at V and 4 bases at J, with 9 bases in the middle. Germline V gene data show CDR1 as MDHEN and CDR2 as SYDVKM. CDR3 size: 12 residues. The CDR3, as DNA: TGTGCCAGCAGCTCTAGCCGAGAGACCCAGTACTTC. Residues: CASSSSRETQYF.

This clone was counted once. CDR3 nucleotides: TGTGCCAGCGGACTAGTTCTTCAAGAGACCCAGTACTTC. As protein: CASGLVLQETQYF. The chain carries TRBV6-1 and TRBJ2-5; 7 nucleotides align to TRBD2. The germline V gene has CDR1 MNHNS and CDR2 SASEGT. The junction had 5 bases not matched to a gene; V was cut back by 8 bases and J by 2 bases. The CDR3 loop spans 13 amino acids.

This rearrangement joins TRBV29-1 to TRBJ2-7; the D gene is possibly TRBD1 (5 bases). Per the germline V gene, CDR1 is SQVTM and CDR2 is ANQGSEA. V dropped 5 bases and J dropped 4 bases, with 12 bases sitting between them. The CDR3 runs to 12 residues. The CDR3 coding sequence is TGCAGCGTTTTGACAGATATTTACGAGCAGTACTTC. Translating it yields CSVLTDIYEQYF.

J is TRBJ2-2 and V is TRBV5-4; 8 bases match TRBD2. J lost 6 bases, V lost 4 bases, and 14 bases had no gene match. The CDR3 totals 17 residues. Germline values: CDR1 SGHNT, CDR2 YYREEE (reference sequence). The CDR3 sequence: CASSLGRGPLAAGELFF. The CDR3 region has the DNA TGTGCCAGCAGCCTAGGCCGAGGGCCACTAGCGGCCGGGGAGCTGTTTTTT.

The chain joins TRBV28 to TRBJ1-1; no reliable D call. V was cut by 5 bases and J by 8 bases, with 18 bases left in between. This CDR3 has 14 residues. Looked up from germline, CDR1 is MDHEN and CDR2 is SYDVKM. CDR3 in amino acids: CASSPTGVRIEAFF. The CDR3 region has the DNA TGTGCCAGCAGTCCGACCGGGGTACGGATCGAAGCTTTCTTT.

The V call is TRBV9, the J call TRBJ2-2; D is uncertain. The CDR3 spans 15 residues. V shed 0 bases and J shed 0 bases, with 6 bases lying between them. In germline, CDR1 is SGDLS, CDR2 YYNGEE. The CDR3: CASSVVAANTGELFF. DNA of the CDR3: TGTGCCAGCAGCGTAGTCGCAGCGAACACCGGGGAGCTGTTTTTT.

V gene TRBV28 combines with J gene TRBJ1-5; no clear D. Germline assignment: CDR1 MDHEN and CDR2 SYDVKM. V was trimmed by 11 bases and J by 6 bases, leaving 17 bases between them. The CDR3 loop spans 13 amino acids. This chain's CDR3 is CAVGARLFQPQHF. CDR3 nucleotides: TGTGCCGTGGGAGCCCGGCTCTTTCAGCCCCAGCATTTT.

The genes are TRBV7-9 and TRBJ2-1, with TRBD2 identical over 7 bases. In germline, CDR1 is SEHNR, CDR2 FQNEAQ (reference sequence). The CDR3 sequence is 16 residues long. V shed 3 bases and J 2 bases; nucleotides not matched to a gene: 7. Written as DNA, the CDR3 is TGTGCCAGCAGCTTGCAGAGCGGGGTCCCCTACAATGAGCAGTTCTTC. Protein sequence: CASSLQSGVPYNEQFF.

The chain combines TRBV6-5 with TRBJ1-1, with TRBD1 matching 7 bases. The CDR3 spans 13 residues. The J segment lost 8 bases and the V segment lost 4 bases, leaving 7 bases of the junction unmatched. Germline loops: CDR1 MNHEY, CDR2 SVGAGI. The CDR3 protein is CASSFRGLGEAFF. DNA for the CDR3: TGTGCCAGCAGTTTCAGGGGGTTAGGAGAAGCTTTCTTT.

The V gene is TRBV30, the J gene TRBJ1-2; possible D gene TRBD1, 5 bases. CDR3 length equals 14 residues. Per germline, CDR1 GTSNPN and CDR2 SVGIG (reference sequence). V lost 3 bases and J 8 bases, leaving 19 bases between the germline ends. CDR3 sequence (DNA): TGTGCCTGGAGCGAAGCGGGGGGAATTAAGGGCTACACCTTC. This codes for CAWSEAGGIKGYTF.

This clone is a singleton in its sample. V is TRBV4-3 and J is TRBJ2-3, with a tentative D call TRBD2 (7 bases). CDR1 is LGHNA, CDR2 YSLEER, per germline. This CDR3 is built from 17 residues. Trimming took 2 bases from V and 6 from J, leaving 21 bases between them. The CDR3 spells CASSQSGAGVKVDTQYF. The DNA for the CDR3 is TGCGCCAGCAGCCAAAGCGGGGCAGGGGTGAAAGTGGATACGCAGTATTTT.

The V and J genes are TRBV15 and TRBJ1-2; perhaps TRBD1 as D (5 bases). The CDR3 covers 14 residues. CDR1 and CDR2 from the germline V gene are LNHNV and YYDKDF (reference sequence). V was pared by 3 bases and J by 6 bases, with 14 bases between. The CDR3 DNA is TGTGCCACCAGCAGTCCGGGACTGGGTCATGGCTACACCTTC. This codes for CATSSPGLGHGYTF.

V gene TRBV28 combines with J gene TRBJ2-5, with 8 positions matching TRBD2. The CDR3 has 16 amino acids. Germline V gene lookup returns CDR1 MDHEN and CDR2 SYDVKM. V shed 6 bases, J shed 4 bases, and the junction held 13 bases outside the gene matches. CDR3 DNA: TGTGCCAGCAGCCCCCGTACCGGGACTAGGGGAGAGACCCAGTACTTC. Translation gives CASSPRTGTRGETQYF.

The V gene is TRBV6-5, the J gene TRBJ2-1, with 10 positions matching TRBD2. Germline V gene lookup returns CDR1 MNHEY and CDR2 SVGAGI. After removal of 5 bases from V and 9 bases from J, the junction contained 10 bases not matched to a gene. The CDR3 length is 15 residues. The CDR3 DNA sequence: TGTGCCAGCAGTACATCTACCAGACTAGCGGGTGAGCAGTTCTTC. Translated: CASSTSTRLAGEQFF.

This chain connects TRBV2 to TRBJ2-3; 11 nucleotides match TRBD2. CDR1 and CDR2 from the germline V gene are SNHLY and FYNNEI. This CDR3 spans 17 amino acids. After removal of 4 bases from V and 2 bases from J, the junction contained 8 bases not matched to a gene. CDR3 bases: TGTGCCAGCAGTGCCGAACTAGCGGGAGCCCACACAGATACGCAGTATTTT. Translated, it gives CASSAELAGAHTDTQYF.